Sequencing of this T cell receptor beta chain was carried out in a study of cytomegalovirus exposure and HLA in healthy donors. Study details: The 120 validation repertoires matched the roughly 700 first-cohort repertoires in platform, a later analysis reported. Findings and caveats of the study: The tendency of first-cohort TCR clusters to co-occur in the roughly 130 validation repertoires was the finding of a later analysis.

A word on this clone: Its specificity is not known.

Libraries were prepared by immunoSEQ multiplex PCR; TCRdb keeps only in-frame clonotypes and omits some of them. The data hold some 170,000 clones, with about 89% observed a single time. V was clipped by 4 bases and J by 3 bases; unmatched bases: 6. This CDR3 is built from 14 residues. The germline CDR1 and CDR2 sequences are SGHRS and YFSETQ. Sequencing was done on a sample of PBMCs. The TCR sequence derives from a man younger than 45 in good health and CMV-seropositive. The chain couples TRBV5-1 to TRBJ2-7; TRBD1 aligns across 8 bases. The CDR3: CASSRATGDYEQYF. In DNA, the CDR3 is TGCGCCAGCAGCAGGGCGACAGGGGACTACGAGCAGTACTTC.